A single sample is the source of the 20 T cell receptor beta chains below, sequenced in a study of blood T cell repertoires in COVID-19. Profiled with immunoSEQ multiplex PCR; TCRdb holds only in-frame clones, not every one. The top ten clones hold 0.7% of a sample with around 250,000 clones, roughly 88% of them seen once. The specimen sequenced was peripheral blood. The receptors originated from a human donor in a cohort sampled during active COVID-19.

CDR3 in DNA: TGTGCCATCAGTGAAACCCACGCGGATAATTCACCCCTCCACTTT. Amino acids: CAISETHADNSPLHF. The gene calls are TRBV10-3 and TRBJ1-6; D not certain. The germline CDR1 and CDR2 sequences are ENHRY and SYGVKD. Trimming took off 3 bases at V and 5 bases at J, with 11 bases between the two ends. This CDR3 spans 15 amino acids.

The rearrangement uses TRBV12-5 and TRBJ2-1; 14 positions match TRBD2. With V trimmed by 2 bases and J by 5 bases, 8 bases remained unmatched. The germline V gene encodes CDR1 LGHNT and CDR2 FRNRAP. The CDR3 length is 18 residues. The CDR3 nucleotides read TGTGCTAGTGGTTTGTCGATGGGACTAGCGGGAGATGACAATGAGCAGTTCTTC. This gives the protein CASGLSMGLAGDDNEQFF. The entire variable domain, with the rest obtained from reference TRBV12-5 and TRBJ2-1, is as follows: DARVTQTPRHKVTEMGQEVTMRCQPILGHNTVFWYRQTMMQGLELLAYFRNRAPLDDSGMPKDRFSAEMPDATLATLKIQPSEPRDSAVYFCASGLSMGLAGDDNEQFFGPGTRLTVL.

This clone was detected once. The chain carries TRBV6-2 or TRBV6-3 and TRBJ2-5, with D possibly being TRBD1 (5 bases). CDR1 is MNHEY and CDR2 is SVGEGT in the germline V gene. Trimming removed 2 bases at V and 1 base at J, with 14 bases between. The CDR3 runs 16 residues. DNA of the CDR3: TGTGCCAGCAGTTACCCCGAAGACAGACCCCAAGAGACCCAGTACTTC. Its translation: CASSYPEDRPQETQYF.

The table lists this clone with a few counts. The chain employs TRBV7-2 and TRBJ1-5, with 8 bases fitting TRBD1. The CDR3 spans 15 residues. V lost 2 bases and J lost 6; bases outside the gene matches: 6. Per germline, CDR1 SGHTA and CDR2 FQGNSA. CDR3 in amino acids: CASSLWTGQGQPQHF. In DNA form, the CDR3 reads TGTGCCAGCAGCTTATGGACAGGGCAGGGTCAGCCCCAGCATTTT. The variable domain in full, with the rest retrieved from reference TRBV7-2 and TRBJ1-5, is GAGVSQSPSNKVTEKGKDVELRCDPISGHTALYWYRQSLGQGLEFLIYFQGNSAPDKSGLPSDRFSAERTGGSVSTLTIQRTQQEDSAVYLCASSLWTGQGQPQHFGDGTRLSIL.

The rearrangement joins TRBV15 to TRBJ1-4; TRBD1 might be the D (6 bases). The germline V gene has CDR1 LNHNV and CDR2 YYDKDF (reference sequence). This CDR3 comprises 16 residues. The germline V and J ends were trimmed by 5 bases and 6 bases, with 19 bases remaining between them. The CDR3 sequence is CATSGPWTVDYEKLFF. The CDR3, as DNA: TGTGCCACCAGCGGACCCTGGACAGTCGATTATGAAAAACTGTTTTTT.

The CDR3 reads CASTLLGTGGITEAFF. Written as DNA, the CDR3 is TGTGCCAGCACCCTACTGGGGACAGGGGGCATTACTGAAGCTTTCTTT. J is TRBJ1-1 and V is TRBV7-9, with TRBD1 identical over 12 bases. The CDR3 totals 16 residues. The germline CDR1 and CDR2 sequences are SEHNR and FQNEAQ (reference sequence). Losses at the gene ends were 7 bases for V and 5 bases for J; bases not matched to a gene: 11.

The chain recombines TRBV7-6 with TRBJ2-7; 12 nucleotides agree with TRBD2. The CDR3 has 16 amino acids. Germline CDR1 SGHVS, CDR2 FNYEAQ. V trimming: 3 bases; J trimming: 1 base; junction bases outside the gene matches: 4. The CDR3 loop is CASSFSSGGVSYEQYF. In DNA, the CDR3 is TGTGCCAGCAGCTTCTCTAGCGGGGGGGTTTCCTACGAGCAGTACTTC.

The chain carries TRBV6-6 and TRBJ2-4, with 9 bases identical to TRBD1. Germline lookup yields CDR1 MNHNY and CDR2 SVGAGI (reference sequence). The CDR3 extends over 17 amino acids. V dropped 5 bases and J dropped 2; count of bases not matched to a gene: 10. CDR3 sequence (DNA): TGTGCCAGCAGTCACGGGGACAGGGATGGGACCAAAAACATTCAGTACTTC. Its translation: CASSHGDRDGTKNIQYF.

The V and J genes are TRBV3-1 (or the pseudogene TRBV3-2) and TRBJ2-7; 15 nucleotides align to TRBD2. Germline CDR1 reads LGHDT; CDR2 reads YNNKEL (reference sequence). V lost 2 bases and J lost 4; bases outside the gene matches: 3. The CDR3 extends over 16 amino acids. The CDR3 DNA reads as TGTGCCAGCAGCCAAAAAGGGACTAGCGGGAGGTACGAGCAGTACTTC. Protein: CASSQKGTSGRYEQYF.

Only one count was recorded for this clone. The rearrangement uses TRBV7-2 and TRBJ2-7, with 8 bases matching TRBD2. CDR3 length: 14 residues. V gave up 4 bases and J gave up 7 bases; unmatched junction bases: 9. Germline V gene lookup returns CDR1 SGHTA and CDR2 FQGNSA. Here the CDR3 DNA reads TGTGCCAGCAGCTGGGCGGGAGGACCGGGGGAGCAGTACTTC. Its translation: CASSWAGGPGEQYF.

This chain links TRBV6-6 with TRBJ1-5; D unclear. Per germline, CDR1 MNHNY and CDR2 SVGAGI (reference sequence). CDR3 length: 13 residues. V shed 10 bases and J shed 3 bases, with 13 bases lying between them. This CDR3 is CATRDTANQPQHF. As DNA, the CDR3 is TGTGCCACTCGCGACACGGCCAATCAGCCCCAGCATTTT.

The V gene is TRBV28, the J gene TRBJ1-3; D is unclear. Germline values: CDR1 MDHEN, CDR2 SYDVKM. V was cut by 0 bases and J by 4 bases, with 16 bases left in between. The CDR3 length is 17 residues. The CDR3 DNA is TGTGCCAGCAGTTTATGGGCAGGTGCTTTCTCAGGAAACACCATATATTTT. Encoded protein: CASSLWAGAFSGNTIYF.

This rearrangement joins TRBV28 to TRBJ2-7; 12 bases map to TRBD2. CDR3 length: 17 residues. Losses at the gene ends were 4 bases for V and 3 bases for J; bases not matched to a gene: 10. CDR1 MDHEN and CDR2 SYDVKM come from the germline V gene. The CDR3: CASSSTKTSGSIYEQYF. The CDR3, as DNA: TGTGCCAGCAGTTCCACCAAGACTAGCGGGAGTATCTACGAGCAGTACTTC.

The chain recombines TRBV16 with TRBJ2-2; D possibly corresponds to TRBD1 (5 bases). This CDR3 is 19 amino acids long. The V gene's germline CDR1 is KGHSY and CDR2 FQNENV. With 4 bases removed from V and 4 bases from J, the gap between germline ends came to 25 bases. The CDR3 DNA follows: TGTGCCAGCAGCCCTACAATAATAGACAGAGAGATCTTCACCGGGGAGCTGTTTTTT. This sequence encodes CASSPTIIDREIFTGELFF.

The rearrangement uses TRBV15 and TRBJ1-4, with D maybe TRBD1 (6 bases). Germline loops: CDR1 LNHNV, CDR2 YYDKDF (reference sequence). The CDR3 runs 16 residues. V dropped 1 base and J dropped 0 bases, with 9 bases sitting between them. The CDR3 DNA reads as TGTGCCACCAGCAGAGTAGGGGGAGCAACTAATGAAAAACTGTTTTTT. The encoded protein is CATSRVGGATNEKLFF.

The chain uses TRBV29-1 and TRBJ2-7; 8 bases fit TRBD2. CDR3 length: 14 residues. V lost 4 bases, J lost 3 bases, and 8 bases stayed unmatched. Germline lookup yields CDR1 SQVTM and CDR2 ANQGSEA. The CDR3 loop reads CSVAGGAVYYEQYF. The CDR3 coding sequence is TGCAGCGTTGCGGGGGGGGCAGTTTACTACGAGCAGTACTTC.

The V gene is TRBV29-1, the J gene TRBJ2-3, with D perhaps matching TRBD2 (7 bases). CDR3 size: 12 residues. Germline values: CDR1 SQVTM, CDR2 ANQGSEA. Trimming left V 3 bases short and J 5 bases short, with 9 bases between. The CDR3 DNA reads TGCAGCGTTGAGAGGGGGGGAGATACGCAGTATTTT. This codes for CSVERGGDTQYF.

J is TRBJ2-3 and V is TRBV7-3; the D gene is possibly TRBD1 (7 bases). This CDR3 spans 15 amino acids. Per the germline V gene, CDR1 is SGHTA and CDR2 is FQGTGA. Trimming took 6 bases from V and 2 from J, leaving 15 bases between them. The CDR3 loop is CASSRQGGDTDTQYF. CDR3 in DNA: TGTGCCAGCAGTCGACAGGGAGGTGACACAGATACGCAGTATTTT.

V usage is TRBV28 and J usage is TRBJ2-3; 14 nucleotides align to TRBD2. The CDR3 spans 19 residues. Trimming removed 6 bases from V and 2 bases from J; junction bases left unmatched: 13. CDR1 and CDR2 from the germline V gene are MDHEN and SYDVKM. This CDR3 reads CASRGLAGVGSPYTDTQYF. The CDR3 DNA is TGTGCCAGCAGGGGACTAGCGGGAGTAGGTTCCCCGTACACAGATACGCAGTATTTT. Full variable domain (outside the CDR3, taken from reference TRBV28 and TRBJ2-3): DVKVTQSSRYLVKRTGEKVFLECVQDMDHENMFWYRQDPGLGLRLIYFSYDVKMKEKGDIPEGYSVSREKKERFSLILESASTNQTSMYLCASRGLAGVGSPYTDTQYFGPGTRLTVL.

The gene calls are TRBV7-9 and TRBJ1-1, with 8 bases that match TRBD1. V was clipped by 5 bases and J by 3 bases; unmatched bases: 17. The CDR3 loop spans 18 amino acids. Germline V gene data show CDR1 as SEHNR and CDR2 as FQNEAQ (reference sequence). CDR3 DNA sequence: TGTGCCAGCAGCCGCCGCAGGGGGCTTGCGGGCGGGGACACTGAAGCTTTCTTT. It specifies CASSRRRGLAGGDTEAFF. The full variable domain, with the rest looked up from reference TRBV7-9 and TRBJ1-1, is DTGVSQNPRHKITKRGQNVTFRCDPISEHNRLYWYRQTLGQGPEFLTYFQNEAQLEKSRLLSDRFSAERPKGSFSTLEIQRTEQGDSAMYLCASSRRRGLAGGDTEAFFGQGTRLTVV.